One and the same sample provided the 18 T cell receptor beta chains below, sequenced in a study of T cells in Graves' hyperthyroidism and ophthalmopathy. Regions amplified from RNA transcripts were the TCR beta CDR3 regions. First-round RT-PCR with HTBI primers amplified the TCR CDR3 region. MiXCR, applied by TCRdb to the multiplex PCR reads, yields one record per CDR3 protein. The repertoire holds approximately 710,000 distinct CDR3 sequences, with 17% as singletons. The sample was blood. These receptors all come from a man aged 45-65 years with Graves' hyperthyroidism.

This clonotype was observed many times. The rearrangement uses TRBV2 and TRBJ2-6; D is undetermined. The CDR3 contains 13 residues. Per germline, CDR1 SNHLY and CDR2 FYNNEI. V gave up 6 bases and J gave up 4 bases, with 7 bases separating them. The CDR3 is CASRTAGANVLTF. CDR3 sequence (DNA): TGTGCCAGCAGAACAGCCGGGGCCAACGTCCTGACTTTC.

The CDR3 DNA sequence: TGCGCCAGCAGCCAAGAGGGTCGGGAGGTGAGCGAGCAGTACTTC. Translation: CASSQEGREVSEQYF. The chain is built from TRBV4-1 and TRBJ2-7; 7 positions match TRBD2. CDR1 MGHRA and CDR2 YSYEKL come from the germline V gene. V dropped 0 bases and J dropped 6; count of bases not matched to a gene: 8. The CDR3 length is 15 residues.

This clonotype was counted many times. The chain carries TRBV7-9 and TRBJ2-5, with a possible D match to TRBD1 (6 bases). The CDR3 consists of 14 residues. V was cut by 4 bases and J by 4 bases, with 13 bases left in between. The germline V gene has CDR1 SEHNR and CDR2 FQNEAQ (reference sequence). The DNA of the CDR3 is TGTGCCAGCAGCTGGAGGACAGTGGGAGAGACCCAGTACTTC. This translates into CASSWRTVGETQYF.

This clonotype occurred a few times. V usage is TRBV5-5 and J usage is TRBJ2-1; 8 bases map to TRBD1. The length of the CDR3 is 17 residues. Germline-derived CDR1 and CDR2 are SGHKS and YYEKEE (reference sequence). J gave up 5 bases and V 4 bases, and 14 bases lay outside the gene matches. The CDR3, as DNA: TGTGCCAGCAGCAGAACTCAGGGGGCGCTAGCTAACAATGAGCAGTTCTTC. Residues: CASSRTQGALANNEQFF.

This chain joins TRBV7-9 and TRBJ1-2, with D tentatively TRBD1 (6 bases). Germline lookup yields CDR1 SEHNR and CDR2 FQNEAQ (reference sequence). This CDR3 is built from 15 residues. The V and J ends lost 5 bases and 2 bases respectively, with 15 bases between them. The CDR3 region is CASSPLTGQNYGYTF. In DNA form, the CDR3 reads TGTGCCAGCAGCCCCCTGACAGGACAGAACTATGGCTACACCTTC.

The V gene is TRBV3-1, the J gene TRBJ2-1; 7 bases match TRBD1. CDR3 length: 15 amino acids. Germline lookup yields CDR1 LGHDT and CDR2 YNNKEL (reference sequence). Unmatched junction bases numbered 4, after V lost 0 bases and J lost 5 bases. The CDR3, as DNA: TGTGCCAGCAGCCAAGACGTAGGGGGCCACAATGAGCAGTTCTTC. The encoded protein is CASSQDVGGHNEQFF.

This clonotype was observed at least ten times. This sequence joins TRBV28 and TRBJ2-5, with TRBD2 matching over 14 bases. Germline-derived CDR1 and CDR2 are MDHEN and SYDVKM. Trimming cost V 5 bases and J 2 bases; bases outside gene matches: 4. The CDR3 totals 16 residues. The CDR3 loop is CASSHGLAGGQETQYF. The CDR3 nucleotides are TGTGCCAGCAGTCACGGACTAGCGGGGGGTCAAGAGACCCAGTACTTC.

This clonotype was counted many times. J is TRBJ2-5 and V is TRBV7-9; D might be TRBD2 (6 bases). Germline V gene sequence: CDR1 SEHNR, CDR2 FQNEAQ (reference sequence). Trimming took 5 bases from V and 3 from J, leaving 16 bases between them. The CDR3 covers 15 residues. The DNA of the CDR3 is TGTGCCAGCAGCCCCCACAGCGCGGGGAAAGAGACCCAGTACTTC. Translation: CASSPHSAGKETQYF.

This clonotype was recorded at least ten times. The V call is TRBV7-9, the J call TRBJ2-7, with D perhaps matching TRBD1 (6 bases). Germline V CDR1 and CDR2: SEHNR, FQNEAQ (reference sequence). The CDR3 runs 14 residues. V lost 3 bases and J 6 bases, leaving 15 bases between the germline ends. The CDR3 region is CASSFGTTGAEQYF. In nucleotides, the CDR3 is TGTGCCAGCAGCTTCGGGACAACCGGAGCCGAGCAGTACTTC.

This clonotype was counted ten times or more. The rearrangement uses TRBV28 and TRBJ1-2, with a tentative D call TRBD1 (5 bases). The CDR3 has 14 residues. Deletions cut 2 bases from V and 7 bases from J, with 14 bases between. CDR1 is MDHEN and CDR2 is SYDVKM in the germline V gene. The CDR3 DNA sequence: TGTGCCAGCAGTTTAACTATCTCGGGGGGTGGCTACACCTTC. This translates into CASSLTISGGGYTF.

This clonotype was observed a handful of times. The V gene is TRBV18, the J gene TRBJ2-3; perhaps D is TRBD1 or TRBD2 (5 bases each). Trimming removed 3 bases from V and 2 bases from J, with 18 bases in between. This CDR3 contains 17 residues. The germline gives CDR1 KGHSH, CDR2 LQKENI. The CDR3 loop is CASSPFTGPRDTDTQYF. Here the CDR3 DNA reads TGTGCCAGCTCACCGTTTACAGGACCCCGGGACACAGATACGCAGTATTTT.

Comments on this clonotype: A much larger clone differs by one base, so this may be a read error. This chain connects TRBV24-1 to TRBJ2-7; 8 bases are a match to TRBD1. Germline CDR1 and CDR2: KGHDR and SFDVKD. The CDR3 runs 13 residues. This chain's CDR3 is CATSDTDRDDQYF. CDR3 coding DNA: TGTGCCACCAGTGACACGGACAGGGACGATCAGTACTTC.

The gene calls are TRBV25-1 and TRBJ1-2; D is ambiguous. The germline gives CDR1 MGHDK, CDR2 SYGVNS. The CDR3 has 12 amino acids. The V end lost 4 bases, the J end lost 4 bases, and 7 bases lay between the germline ends. CDR3 in amino acids: CASSGEIYGYTF. DNA for the CDR3: TGTGCCAGCAGTGGAGAGATCTATGGCTACACCTTC.

This clonotype was counted only a few times. The rearrangement uses TRBV5-1 and TRBJ2-5, with 7 bases identical to TRBD1. This CDR3 region has 14 residues. Germline trimming cut 6 bases from V and 1 base from J; bases unmatched to any gene: 6. Germline CDR1 and CDR2: SGHRS and YFSETQ. The CDR3 bases are TGCGCCAGCATCCCCGGGACAGTCCAAGAGACCCAGTACTTC. Protein: CASIPGTVQETQYF. Together with reference TRBV5-1 and TRBJ2-5, the CDR3 gives the full variable domain: KAGVTQTPRYLIKTRGQQVTLSCSPISGHRSVSWYQQTPGQGLQFLFEYFSETQRNKGNFPGRFSGRQFSNSRSEMNVSTLELGDSALYLCASIPGTVQETQYFGPGTRLLVL.

This clonotype was counted at least ten times. J is TRBJ1-4 and V is TRBV27; D remains ambiguous. Deletions cut 3 bases from V and 4 bases from J, with 3 bases between. In germline, CDR1 is MNHEY, CDR2 SMNVEV (reference sequence). The CDR3 totals 12 residues. The CDR3 here is CASSLFNEKLFF. The CDR3 nucleotides are TGTGCCAGCAGTTTGTTTAATGAAAAACTGTTTTTT.

This clonotype was seen ten or more times. The chain has TRBV6-1 and TRBJ2-1; 12 bases agree with TRBD2. CDR1 is MNHNS, CDR2 SASEGT, per germline. V trimming: 6 bases; J trimming: 10 bases; junction bases outside the gene matches: 10. The CDR3 has 15 residues. CDR3 sequence (DNA): TGTGCCAGCAGACCCGGGACTAGCGGGCAAACAGAGCAGTTCTTC. Translated: CASRPGTSGQTEQFF.

This clonotype occurred a few times. The CDR3 protein is CASSMSGYEQYF. The DNA of the CDR3 is TGTGCCAGTAGTATGTCCGGATACGAGCAGTACTTC. The gene calls are TRBV19 and TRBJ2-7; D ambiguous. This CDR3 has 12 amino acids. Germline CDR1 is LNHDA and CDR2 is SQIVND (reference sequence). V was clipped by 3 bases and J by 4 bases, with 7 bases between them.

This clonotype was seen many times. J is TRBJ2-7 and V is TRBV11-2; 10 bases match TRBD1. Germline loops: CDR1 SGHAT, CDR2 FQNNGV. With V trimmed by 5 bases and J by 6 bases, 13 bases remained unmatched. CDR3 length equals 16 residues. In nucleotides, the CDR3 is TGTGCCAGCAGCGCCTCTCCGGGACAGGGGTTTCCCGAGCAGTACTTC. This translates into CASSASPGQGFPEQYF.